This is a list of T cell receptor beta chains from one sample in a study of T cell changes during pregnancy in multiple sclerosis. The method was immunoSEQ multiplex PCR; TCRdb's version includes in-frame clones alone and lacks a portion of them. The table has about 47,000 clones, around 89% seen once; the top ten hold 6.5% to 9.5%. This sample comprised CD8+ T cells from peripheral blood mononuclear cells, obtained in the second trimester of pregnancy. All receptors come from a female donor with multiple sclerosis, enrolled in a pregnancy study. Each CDR3 is given with its conserved first and last residue. Fields, in order: V gene, CDR3 protein.

V: TRBV15
CDR3: CATSTSGGLYNEQFF

V: TRBV11-2
CDR3: CASSLGGITEAFF

V: TRBV7-9
CDR3: CASSSGKLAGVREQFF

V: TRBV19
CDR3: CASSIGGQGPGELFF

V: TRBV11-2
CDR3: CASSLGARYGYTF

V: TRBV2
CDR3: CAINGLHTGELFF

V: TRBV7-6
CDR3: CASSSRQGMNTEAFF

V: TRBV28
CDR3: CASSLSQPQHF

V: TRBV19
CDR3: CASSRTLSSYNEQFF

V: TRBV25-1
CDR3: CASSDGPTANQPQHF